Detailed here is one T cell receptor (beta chain). Germline V lookup: CDR1 GTSNPN, CDR2 SVGIG (reference sequence). The CDR3 is 15 residues long. The V end lost 6 bases, the J end lost 9 bases, and 21 bases lay between the germline ends. The data are from a study of blood T cell repertoires in COVID-19. Study background: Some COVID-19 samples were acute and others convalescent; all came from the United States, Italy and Spain. T cells, B-cell-depleted T cells, or PBMCs provided the cDNA or gDNA that served as material.

Under the authors' procedure: Amplification of reference gene primers was used by the study to estimate nucleated cell counts. Clones were sequenced by immunoSEQ multiplex PCR, and TCRdb holds only the in-frame ones, with some missing. Clonal size and the V and J genes are those of that table, whereas D and trimming came from the DNA. This sample carries some 54,000 clones, around nine tenths of them seen once, and the ten largest clones take roughly 10%. V gene TRBV30 combines with J gene TRBJ1-6; D is undetermined. Sequenced: peripheral blood. This TCR was sampled from an elderly man with active or convalescent COVID-19. The CDR3 is CACTHIQVTSSPLHF. CDR3 coding DNA: TGTGCCTGCACCCATATTCAGGTTACGAGTTCACCCCTCCACTTT.